Presented here are 15 T cell receptor beta chains from one specimen sequenced in a study of T cells after yellow fever vaccination. TCRdb re-derived calls from the 5' RACE reads in MiXCR, one entry per CDR3 protein. Among 150,000 to 200,000 distinct CDR3 sequences listed, about 7% were seen once. The sample consisted of CD4+ T cells sorted from PBMCs, taken 5 days after the first yellow fever vaccination. The receptors were gathered from a man between 18 and 29 years old who received the YFV17D yellow fever vaccine.

This clonotype has ten or more counts. The V and J genes are TRBV9 and TRBJ2-1; weak D call: TRBD2 (7 bases). CDR1 SGDLS and CDR2 YYNGEE come from the germline V gene. The CDR3 contains 14 residues. Trimming stripped 2 bases from V and 6 bases from J, with 12 bases between. The CDR3 sequence: CASSVLGGANEQFF. CDR3 sequence (DNA): TGTGCCAGCAGCGTGCTGGGGGGGGCCAATGAGCAGTTCTTC.

This clonotype was observed many times. The chain links TRBV7-3 to TRBJ2-2; 7 positions match TRBD2. V dropped 5 bases and J dropped 6; count of bases not matched to a gene: 6. Germline CDR1 SGHTA, CDR2 FQGTGA. The CDR3 has 14 amino acids. CDR3 protein: CASSLSGVSGELFF. Here the CDR3 DNA reads TGTGCCAGCAGCCTCAGCGGGGTTTCCGGGGAGCTGTTTTTT.

This clonotype was observed at least ten times. The gene calls are TRBV27 and TRBJ1-5, with 8 positions matching TRBD1. J lost 4 bases, V lost 7 bases, and 12 bases had no gene match. CDR3 length equals 16 residues. Germline V lookup: CDR1 MNHEY, CDR2 SMNVEV (reference sequence). CDR3 in amino acids: CASTLADRAGNQPQHF. The CDR3 DNA sequence: TGTGCCAGCACCCTCGCGGACAGGGCTGGGAATCAGCCCCAGCATTTT.

V gene TRBV12-3 or TRBV12-4 combines with J gene TRBJ1-3, with a tentative D call TRBD1 (5 bases). This CDR3 contains 14 residues. Between the trimmed V and J ends, which lost 5 bases and 7 bases, there was a span of 15 bases. The CDR3 region has the DNA TGTGCCAGCAGTAATCGGGGACGGTCGAACACCATATATTTT. Translated: CASSNRGRSNTIYF.

The chain combines TRBV4-3 with TRBJ1-4, with TRBD1 matching over 10 bases. The V gene's germline CDR1 is LGHNA and CDR2 YSLEER. V shed 3 bases and J 5 bases; nucleotides not matched to a gene: 6. This CDR3 spans 16 amino acids. CDR3 region: CASSHARTGGNEKLFF. In DNA form, the CDR3 reads TGCGCCAGCAGCCACGCTAGGACAGGGGGGAATGAAAAACTGTTTTTT.

The V call is TRBV7-2, the J call TRBJ2-1; D unclear. The CDR3 is 11 amino acids. V lost 5 bases, J lost 10 bases, and 9 bases lay in between. Germline V CDR1 and CDR2: SGHTA, FQGNSA. CDR3 DNA: TGTGCCAGCAGCGATTTGGGGGAGCAGTTCTTC. This encodes CASSDLGEQFF.

This clonotype has ten or more counts. V gene TRBV4-1 combines with J gene TRBJ2-3; D is perhaps TRBD1 (6 bases). In germline, CDR1 is MGHRA, CDR2 YSYEKL. The CDR3 length is 15 residues. V dropped 4 bases and J dropped 3 bases, with 14 bases sitting between them. CDR3 coding DNA: TGCGCCAGCAGCCGGACACGGGACACGACAGATACGCAGTATTTT. Its translation is CASSRTRDTTDTQYF.

This clonotype has ten or more counts. Germline and junction disagree at one end, which may indicate a read error. V usage is TRBV12-3 or TRBV12-4 and J usage is TRBJ1-2; D is undetermined. The CDR3 is made up of 12 amino acids. The CDR3 here is CASSLDDYRYTF. CDR3 sequence (DNA): TGTGCCAGCAGTTTGGATGACTATCGCTACACCTTC.

This clonotype was detected only once. Being one base from a much bigger clone, this may be a read error. The chain joins TRBV12-3 or TRBV12-4 to TRBJ1-5, with 10 positions matching TRBD1. J gave up 6 bases and V 7 bases, and 6 bases lay outside the gene matches. This CDR3 has 14 amino acids. CDR3 loop: CASTSGQGGQPQHF. DNA of the CDR3: TGTGCCAGCACCAGCGGACAGGGGGGTCAGCCCCAGCATTTT.

This clonotype was observed at least ten times. This sequence joins TRBV7-2 and TRBJ2-1; D not certain. V lost 2 bases and J lost 5, with 10 bases in between. The CDR3 runs 14 residues. Per the germline V gene, CDR1 is SGHTA and CDR2 is FQGNSA. CDR3 region: CASSLTALNNEQFF. CDR3 DNA: TGTGCCAGCAGCTTAACGGCCCTCAACAATGAGCAGTTCTTC.

The chain has TRBV4-1 and TRBJ2-3; D tentatively fits TRBD1 or TRBD2 (5 bases each). The CDR3 runs 13 residues. V was clipped by 0 bases and J by 8 bases, with 9 bases between them. Looked up from germline, CDR1 is MGHRA and CDR2 is YSYEKL. CDR3 nucleotides: TGCGCCAGCAGCCAAGACTGGGGACGTACGCAGTATTTT. This codes for CASSQDWGRTQYF.

A word on this clonotype: This may be a read error: a much more frequent sequence differs by one nucleotide. The rearrangement uses TRBV27 and TRBJ2-3; TRBD2 agrees at 14 bases. The CDR3 totals 17 residues. CDR1 and CDR2 (germline): MNHEY, SMNVEV (reference sequence). The CDR3, as DNA: TGTTCCAGCAGTTTGTCGGGGACTAGCGGGGGAGCGGATACGCAGTATTTT. Residues: CSSSLSGTSGGADTQYF.

This chain uses TRBV14 with TRBJ2-3; 9 bases align to TRBD2. Looked up from germline, CDR1 is SGHDN and CDR2 is FVKESK. Unmatched junction bases numbered 11, after V lost 0 bases and J lost 1 base. The CDR3 covers 19 residues. The CDR3 DNA follows: TGTGCCAGCAGCCAAGATTTGCGGGGGGGCCTAAGTGGCACAGATACGCAGTATTTT. Its translation: CASSQDLRGGLSGTDTQYF. The variable domain in full, completed from reference TRBV14 and TRBJ2-3, reads EAGVTQFPSHSVIEKGQTVTLRCDPISGHDNLYWYRRVMGKEIKFLLHFVKESKQDESGMPNNRFLAERTGGTYSTLKVQPAELEDSGVYFCASSQDLRGGLSGTDTQYFGPGTRLTVL.

This clonotype has a handful of counts. This sequence joins TRBV28 and TRBJ1-4; D is undetermined. This CDR3 is built from 13 residues. Germline loops: CDR1 MDHEN, CDR2 SYDVKM. The V end was cut by 6 bases, the J end by 0 bases, with 5 bases between. CDR3 DNA: TGTGCCAGCAGGATTCCAACTAATGAAAAACTGTTTTTT. It encodes CASRIPTNEKLFF.

The chain carries TRBV7-3 and TRBJ2-6, with 8 positions matching TRBD1. There are 17 residues in the CDR3. In germline, CDR1 is SGHTA, CDR2 FQGTGA. Losses at the gene ends were 3 bases for V and 4 bases for J; bases not matched to a gene: 8. The CDR3 nucleotides read TGTGCCAGCAGCTTTTCCCAGGGGGCCGCCGGGGCCAACGTCCTGACTTTC. It encodes CASSFSQGAAGANVLTF.